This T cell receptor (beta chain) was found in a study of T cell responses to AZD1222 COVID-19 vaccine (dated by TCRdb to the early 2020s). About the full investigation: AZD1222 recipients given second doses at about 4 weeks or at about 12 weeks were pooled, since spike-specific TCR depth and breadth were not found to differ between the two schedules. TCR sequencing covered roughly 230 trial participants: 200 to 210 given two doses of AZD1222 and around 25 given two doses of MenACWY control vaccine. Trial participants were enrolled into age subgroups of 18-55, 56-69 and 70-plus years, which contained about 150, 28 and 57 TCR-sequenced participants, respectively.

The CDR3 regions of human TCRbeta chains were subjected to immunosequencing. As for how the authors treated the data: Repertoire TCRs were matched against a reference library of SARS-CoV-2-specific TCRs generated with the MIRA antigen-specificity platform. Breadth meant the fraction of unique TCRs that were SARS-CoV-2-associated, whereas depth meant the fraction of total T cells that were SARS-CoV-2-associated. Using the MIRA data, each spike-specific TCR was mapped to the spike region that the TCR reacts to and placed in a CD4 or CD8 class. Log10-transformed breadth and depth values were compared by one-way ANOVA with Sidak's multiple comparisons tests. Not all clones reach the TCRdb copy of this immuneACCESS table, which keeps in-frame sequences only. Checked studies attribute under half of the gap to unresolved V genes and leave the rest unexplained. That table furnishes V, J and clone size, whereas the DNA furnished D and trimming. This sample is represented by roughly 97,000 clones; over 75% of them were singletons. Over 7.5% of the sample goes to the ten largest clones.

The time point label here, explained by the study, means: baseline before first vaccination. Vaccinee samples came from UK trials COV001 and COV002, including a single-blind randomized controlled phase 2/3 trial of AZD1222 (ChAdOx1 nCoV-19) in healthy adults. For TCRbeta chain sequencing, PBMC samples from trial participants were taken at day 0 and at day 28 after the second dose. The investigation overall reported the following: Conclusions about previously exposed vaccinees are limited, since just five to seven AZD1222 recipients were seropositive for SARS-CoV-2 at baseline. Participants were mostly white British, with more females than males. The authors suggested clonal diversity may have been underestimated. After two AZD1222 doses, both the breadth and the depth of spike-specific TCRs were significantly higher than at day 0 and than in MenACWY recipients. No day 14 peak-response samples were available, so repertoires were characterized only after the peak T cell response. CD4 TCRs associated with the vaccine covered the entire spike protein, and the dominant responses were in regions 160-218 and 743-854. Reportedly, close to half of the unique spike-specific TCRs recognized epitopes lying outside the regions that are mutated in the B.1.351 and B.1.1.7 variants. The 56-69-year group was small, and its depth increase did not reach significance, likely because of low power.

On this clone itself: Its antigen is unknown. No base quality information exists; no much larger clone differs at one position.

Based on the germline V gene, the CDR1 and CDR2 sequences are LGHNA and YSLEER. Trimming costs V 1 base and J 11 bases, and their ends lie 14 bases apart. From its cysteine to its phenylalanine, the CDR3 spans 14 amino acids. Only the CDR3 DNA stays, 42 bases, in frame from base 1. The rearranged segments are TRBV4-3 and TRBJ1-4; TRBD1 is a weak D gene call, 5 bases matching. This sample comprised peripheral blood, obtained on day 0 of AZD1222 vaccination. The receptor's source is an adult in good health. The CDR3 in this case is CASSQVRGGDKLFF. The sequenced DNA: TGCGCCAGCAGCCAAGTCCGCGGAGGGGACAAACTGTTTTTT.